This T cell receptor (beta chain) was captured in a study of cytomegalovirus exposure and HLA in healthy donors. In the study overall: Around 80 million unique TCRs from HLA-typed donors were held in an early data release. The study's findings and limits: Productive rates of about 87% or about 30% were seen for most TCR beta V segments in an earlier analysis. Rates of TCR association differed by HLA locus in a later analysis, with DRB1 highest and HLA-C lowest. The study recorded fewer than 200 TCR beta chains that were cytomegalovirus-associated.

The CDR3 has 14 residues. Germline trimming cut 5 bases from V and 8 bases from J; bases unmatched to any gene: 7. CDR1 and CDR2 from the germline V gene are MDHEN and SYDVKM. Worth noting for this clone: The antigen is undetermined.

PCR amplification relied on 60 Vbeta primers (plus 13 Jbeta primers). The assay was immunoSEQ multiplex PCR, and TCRdb's table has in-frame clones only and misses some. Among about 190,000 clones listed, roughly four fifths were seen once. The specimen sequenced was PBMCs. J is TRBJ2-1 and V is TRBV28; TRBD2 matches at 9 bases. The receptor's source is a woman aged 30 to 39 in good health and CMV-seropositive. The CDR3 protein is CASSLSGSGDEQFF. CDR3 DNA: TGTGCCAGCAGTCTTAGCGGGAGCGGCGATGAGCAGTTCTTC.